Following are 12 T cell receptor beta chains from one sample sequenced in a study of CD8 T cells in Susac syndrome. RNA totalling roughly 0.45 to 1 ug underwent reverse transcription with random hexamers. A single record per CDR3 protein comes from TCRdb applying MiXCR to the immunoSEQ multiplex PCR reads. The sample holds 120,000 or so distinct CDR3 sequences, about 93% seen once. The sequenced sample consisted of CD8+ T cells from PBMCs. These receptors were collected from a human donor with Susac syndrome.

The V call is TRBV29-1, the J call TRBJ1-1, with D hard to call. The length of the CDR3 is 14 residues. Between the trimmed V and J ends, which lost 0 bases and 0 bases, there was a span of 8 bases. CDR1 SQVTM and CDR2 ANQGSEA come from the germline V gene. The CDR3 bases are TGCAGCGTTGAAGATTCATCAGTGAACACTGAAGCTTTCTTT. Translation: CSVEDSSVNTEAFF.

This clonotype is a singleton in its sample. This rearrangement joins TRBV30 to TRBJ1-5; no clear D gene. The CDR3 has 11 amino acids. Germline values: CDR1 GTSNPN, CDR2 SVGIG (reference sequence). The germline V and J ends were trimmed by 2 bases and 6 bases, with 5 bases remaining between them. CDR3 loop: CAWSSGQPQHF. CDR3 nucleotide sequence: TGTGCCTGGAGTTCGGGTCAGCCCCAGCATTTT.

The V and J genes are TRBV6-5 and TRBJ2-7; D gene uncertain. In germline, CDR1 is MNHEY, CDR2 SVGAGI. The ends were cut back, 0 bases at V and 4 bases at J, with 7 bases in the middle. The CDR3 consists of 13 residues. The CDR3 spells CASSYSTVYEQYF. The CDR3 region has the DNA TGTGCCAGCAGTTACTCGACGGTATACGAGCAGTACTTC.

This sequence joins TRBV20-1 and TRBJ2-7; 9 bases match TRBD2. This CDR3 spans 14 amino acids. Trimming removed 1 base from V and 6 bases from J; junction bases left unmatched: 7. Looked up from germline, CDR1 is DFQATT and CDR2 is SNEGSKA (reference sequence). CDR3 sequence reads: CSARGTSESGEQYF. The CDR3 DNA sequence: TGCAGTGCTAGAGGGACTAGCGAGTCAGGCGAGCAGTACTTC.

The genes are TRBV7-9 and TRBJ2-7; D is unclear. Germline-derived CDR1 and CDR2 are SEHNR and FQNEAQ (reference sequence). Between the trimmed V and J ends, which lost 4 bases and 1 base, there was a span of 8 bases. The CDR3 loop spans 13 amino acids. CDR3 sequence reads: CASSSSPSYEQYF. CDR3 nucleotides: TGTGCCAGCAGCTCGAGCCCTTCCTACGAGCAGTACTTC.

This clonotype was counted only a few times. The J gene is TRBJ1-2, the V gene TRBV9; TRBD1 is a possible D gene (5 bases). CDR1 is SGDLS and CDR2 is YYNGEE in the germline V gene. This CDR3 is built from 12 residues. The V gene lost 3 bases and the J gene lost 3 bases, with 6 bases spanning the gap. CDR3 protein: CASSETDYGYTF. DNA for the CDR3: TGTGCCAGCAGCGAGACAGACTATGGCTACACCTTC.

This chain links TRBV20-1 with TRBJ2-7; D is unclear. This CDR3 spans 14 amino acids. Germline V gives CDR1 DFQATT, CDR2 SNEGSKA (reference sequence). Trimming removed 3 bases from V and 0 bases from J, with 12 bases in between. The CDR3 sequence: CSASYQPSSYEQYF. The CDR3 DNA sequence: TGCAGTGCTAGTTATCAGCCCAGCTCCTACGAGCAGTACTTC.

The rearrangement joins TRBV11-2 to TRBJ2-1; 9 bases fit TRBD1. V dropped 0 bases and J dropped 6; count of bases not matched to a gene: 9. From germline, CDR1 is SGHAT and CDR2 FQNNGV. The CDR3 consists of 17 residues. The CDR3 DNA follows: TGTGCCAGCAGCTTAGATGTCGGGACAGGGAGGACCAATGAGCAGTTCTTC. Its protein is CASSLDVGTGRTNEQFF.

V is TRBV7-9 and J is TRBJ2-1; D is possibly TRBD1 (6 bases). Trimming removed 2 bases from V and 12 bases from J, with 20 bases in between. Germline values: CDR1 SEHNR, CDR2 FQNEAQ (reference sequence). The length of the CDR3 is 15 residues. The CDR3 nucleotides are TGTGCCAGCAGCTTAACCCGACAGGTGACGTTGGGGCAGTTCTTC. Its translation: CASSLTRQVTLGQFF.

The chain links TRBV7-6 to TRBJ2-7; D is unclear. This CDR3 is built from 14 residues. Trimming took off 5 bases at V and 4 bases at J, with 15 bases between the two ends. CDR1 and CDR2 (germline): SGHVS, FNYEAQ. CDR3 region: CASSPRAEDYEQYF. CDR3 bases: TGTGCCAGCAGCCCCCGGGCAGAAGATTACGAGCAGTACTTC.

V usage is TRBV29-1 and J usage is TRBJ2-2; D gene ambiguous. Trimming cost V 1 base and J 2 bases, with 8 bases left between them. This CDR3 region has 14 residues. The germline V gene encodes CDR1 SQVTM and CDR2 ANQGSEA. The CDR3 DNA reads TGCAGCGTTGAAGGGACGGAAAACACCGGGGAGCTGTTTTTT. This translates into CSVEGTENTGELFF.

V is TRBV13 and J is TRBJ1-2; TRBD1 might be the D (6 bases). This CDR3 is built from 13 residues. CDR1 and CDR2 from the germline V gene are PRHDT and FYEKMQ (reference sequence). Trimming removed 5 bases at V and 8 bases at J, with 15 bases between. CDR3 sequence (DNA): TGTGCCAGCAGCCCTCGGGGGGCGCGGGGCTACACCTTC. Protein product: CASSPRGARGYTF. Filled out from reference TRBV13 and TRBJ1-2, the complete variable domain reads AAGVIQSPRHLIKEKRETATLKCYPIPRHDTVYWYQQGPGQDPQFLISFYEKMQSDKGSIPDRFSAQQFSDYHSELNMSSLELGDSALYFCASSPRGARGYTFGSGTRLTVV.